The 32 T cell receptor beta chains below were found in one sample sequenced in a study of blood T cell repertoires in COVID-19. Repertoires were generated with immunoSEQ multiplex PCR, while TCRdb's copy carries only in-frame clones and drops some. Of approximately 140,000 clones detected, 85% to 90% appear once; the ten largest clones hold 8.2%. The specimen was peripheral blood. The receptors come from a woman aged 60-70 years with acute or convalescent COVID-19.

The CDR3 loop reads CASSFATFPGLASYNEQFF. The CDR3 DNA reads as TGTGCCAGCAGCTTCGCCACCTTTCCGGGACTAGCCTCCTACAATGAGCAGTTCTTC. The chain couples TRBV7-8 to TRBJ2-1; 9 nucleotides agree with TRBD2. The trim removed 3 bases at V and 0 bases at J, leaving 12 bases unmatched. The CDR3 is 19 residues long. Per the germline V gene, CDR1 is SGHVS and CDR2 is FQNEAQ.

This sequence joins TRBV30 and TRBJ2-7, with a weak D call TRBD1 (6 bases). The CDR3 has 13 residues. V lost 7 bases and J 2 bases, leaving 15 bases between the germline ends. The germline V gene encodes CDR1 GTSNPN and CDR2 SVGIG (reference sequence). CDR3: CALDGQLPYEQYF. The CDR3 nucleotides read TGTGCCTTAGACGGACAGCTACCCTACGAGCAGTACTTC.

This clone was recorded a few times. This sequence joins TRBV28 and TRBJ1-2; 7 bases are shared with TRBD1. From germline, CDR1 is MDHEN and CDR2 SYDVKM. This CDR3 spans 16 amino acids. V lost 4 bases and J lost 4; bases outside the gene matches: 12. Written as DNA, the CDR3 is TGTGCCAGCAGTTCTCTCCCGACAGGGAGTATCTATGGCTACACCTTC. As protein: CASSSLPTGSIYGYTF.

This chain links TRBV28 with TRBJ1-5; D may be TRBD1 (6 bases). V was cut by 5 bases and J by 1 base, with 9 bases left in between. The germline CDR1 and CDR2 sequences are MDHEN and SYDVKM. The CDR3 is 14 amino acids. DNA of the CDR3: TGTGCCAGCAGTCCAGGACAGAGCAATCAGCCCCAGCATTTT. This translates into CASSPGQSNQPQHF.

The chain joins TRBV24-1 to TRBJ2-1; TRBD2 agrees at 13 bases. The CDR3 has 17 residues. V shed 0 bases, J shed 5 bases, and the junction held 3 bases outside the gene matches. Per germline, CDR1 KGHDR and CDR2 SFDVKD. In DNA, the CDR3 is TGTGCCACCAGTGATTTGCCCACTAGCGGGGGGGACAATGAGCAGTTCTTC. Translating it yields CATSDLPTSGGDNEQFF.

The J gene is TRBJ2-7, the V gene TRBV28; D uncertain. There are 11 residues in the CDR3. Between the trimmed V and J ends, which lost 4 bases and 6 bases, there was a span of 7 bases. Germline V CDR1 and CDR2: MDHEN, SYDVKM. The CDR3, as DNA: TGTGCCAGCAGTTCCCAGTTCGAGCAGTACTTC. This encodes CASSSQFEQYF.

The chain is built from TRBV5-8 and TRBJ2-2; D call uncertain. Trimming cost V 1 base and J 5 bases, with 6 bases left between them. The CDR3 loop spans 13 amino acids. CDR1 and CDR2 from the germline V gene are SGHTS and YDEGEE. The CDR3: CASSLTKTGELFF. The CDR3 nucleotides are TGTGCCAGCAGCTTGACAAAGACCGGGGAGCTGTTTTTT. The variable domain in full, completed from reference TRBV5-8 and TRBJ2-2, reads EAGVTQSPTHLIKTRGQQATLRCSPISGHTSVYWYQQALGLGLQFLLWYDEGEERNRGNFPPRFSGRQFPNYSSELNVNALELEDSALYLCASSLTKTGELFFGEGSRLTVL.

This chain uses TRBV7-3 with TRBJ2-3; D unresolved. The CDR3 has 14 amino acids. Per germline, CDR1 SGHTA and CDR2 FQGTGA. V was shortened by 1 base and J by 1 base, with 6 bases between the two germline ends. CDR3 region: CASSLSAGTDTQYF. The CDR3 DNA reads as TGTGCCAGCAGCTTAAGTGCAGGCACAGATACGCAGTATTTT.

J is TRBJ1-5 and V is TRBV4-1; 8 nucleotides agree with TRBD1. Germline loops: CDR1 MGHRA, CDR2 YSYEKL. CDR3 length equals 16 residues. V was clipped by 3 bases and J by 6 bases; unmatched bases: 10. CDR3 DNA sequence: TGCGCCAGCAGCCAGAGATCGGGACAGGCGGGTCAGCCCCAGCATTTT. This gives the protein CASSQRSGQAGQPQHF.

The rearrangement joins TRBV5-1 to TRBJ1-1, with 7 bases identical to TRBD1. Trimming at V came to 4 bases and at J to 2 bases, leaving 5 bases not matched to a gene. This CDR3 comprises 14 residues. Per the germline V gene, CDR1 is SGHRS and CDR2 is YFSETQ. CDR3 bases: TGCGCCAGCAGCAACGGACAGGCCAACACTGAAGCTTTCTTT. Amino acids: CASSNGQANTEAFF.

This sequence joins TRBV5-1 and TRBJ2-1, with TRBD2 identical over 7 bases. Germline V gives CDR1 SGHRS, CDR2 YFSETQ. The CDR3 is made up of 14 amino acids. V shed 4 bases and J 6 bases; nucleotides not matched to a gene: 7. In DNA, the CDR3 is TGCGCCAGCAGCCCGTCGGGGGGTCTCAATGAGCAGTTCTTC. Residues: CASSPSGGLNEQFF. The full variable domain, with the rest looked up from reference TRBV5-1 and TRBJ2-1, is KAGVTQTPRYLIKTRGQQVTLSCSPISGHRSVSWYQQTPGQGLQFLFEYFSETQRNKGNFPGRFSGRQFSNSRSEMNVSTLELGDSALYLCASSPSGGLNEQFFGPGTRLTVL.

The gene calls are TRBV2 and TRBJ2-5; D remains ambiguous. Germline V gene data show CDR1 as SNHLY and CDR2 as FYNNEI. CDR3 size: 11 residues. Trimming removed 7 bases from V and 1 base from J, with 4 bases in between. CDR3 sequence (DNA): TGTGCCAGCACTAGCCAAGAGACCCAGTACTTC. Its protein product is CASTSQETQYF. Full variable domain (remainder filled in from reference TRBV2 and TRBJ2-5): EPEVTQTPSHQVTQMGQEVILRCVPISNHLYFYWYRQILGQKVEFLVSFYNNEISEKSEIFDDQFSVERPDGSNFTLKIRSTKLEDSAMYFCASTSQETQYFGPGTRLLVL.

The chain is built from TRBV7-8 and TRBJ2-1; a possible D gene is TRBD2 (6 bases). Trimming pared 0 bases from V and 9 bases from J, leaving 9 bases between. The CDR3 is made up of 13 amino acids. Germline loops: CDR1 SGHVS, CDR2 FQNEAQ. CDR3 protein: CASSLALGGEQFF. The CDR3, as DNA: TGTGCCAGCAGCTTAGCGTTGGGGGGTGAGCAGTTCTTC.

V and J are TRBV6-5 and TRBJ2-5, with no clear D. The CDR3 consists of 15 residues. The germline V gene encodes CDR1 MNHEY and CDR2 SVGAGI. The germline V and J ends were trimmed by 5 bases and 2 bases, with 15 bases remaining between them. The CDR3 region is CASSNPLERQETQYF. In DNA form, the CDR3 reads TGTGCCAGCAGTAACCCTCTAGAGCGTCAAGAGACCCAGTACTTC.

Judged by abundance, this clone is medium-sized (0.01 to 0.1%). In the same sample, other DNA sequences code for this CDR3. The chain couples TRBV4-1 to TRBJ1-1, with 8 bases that match TRBD1. Germline values: CDR1 MGHRA, CDR2 YSYEKL. The CDR3 is 14 amino acids. The trim removed 3 bases at V and 0 bases at J, leaving 0 bases unmatched. As DNA, the CDR3 is TGCGCCAGCAGCCAGGGACAGGTGAACACTGAAGCTTTCTTT. Its protein product is CASSQGQVNTEAFF.

The gene calls are TRBV7-3 and TRBJ2-1, with D tentatively TRBD2 (6 bases). The CDR3 consists of 15 residues. Germline values: CDR1 SGHTA, CDR2 FQGTGA. V was cut by 2 bases and J by 0 bases, with 8 bases left in between. The DNA for the CDR3 is TGTGCCAGCAGCTTAGAGGGAGGCTCCTACAATGAGCAGTTCTTC. Translated, it gives CASSLEGGSYNEQFF.

This chain uses TRBV30 with TRBJ2-2, with a possible D match to TRBD2 (6 bases). Germline V gene lookup returns CDR1 GTSNPN and CDR2 SVGIG (reference sequence). The CDR3 length is 16 residues. Trimming removed 0 bases at V and 1 base at J, with 12 bases between. The CDR3 DNA reads TGTGCCTGGAGTGTACTTAGGGGACTGAACACCGGGGAGCTGTTTTTT. Encoded protein: CAWSVLRGLNTGELFF.

This clone came up once. This chain links TRBV4-1 with TRBJ2-3; TRBD2 matches at 10 bases. V lost 0 bases to trimming and J lost 3 bases; unmatched junction nucleotides: 15. There are 20 residues in the CDR3. Germline V gives CDR1 MGHRA, CDR2 YSYEKL. In nucleotides, the CDR3 is TGCGCCAGCAGCCAAGACCCTAGCCTAGCGGGGGCCCGTGGGACAGATACGCAGTATTTT. Amino acids: CASSQDPSLAGARGTDTQYF.

The chain carries TRBV27 and TRBJ2-1, with 13 bases fitting TRBD2. CDR3 length: 16 residues. The trim removed 3 bases at V and 6 bases at J, leaving 5 bases unmatched. Germline assignment: CDR1 MNHEY and CDR2 SMNVEV (reference sequence). CDR3 nucleotides: TGTGCCAGCAGTTTTTTGACTAGCGGGGGGCCCAATGAGCAGTTCTTC. This translates into CASSFLTSGGPNEQFF.

The chain is built from TRBV30 and TRBJ2-7, with D unresolved. The CDR3 loop spans 15 amino acids. CDR1 and CDR2 from the germline V gene are GTSNPN and SVGIG (reference sequence). With 2 bases removed from V and 0 bases from J, the gap between germline ends came to 14 bases. CDR3 DNA: TGTGCCTGGAGTCCCCTTAGCCCCCTCTCCTACGAGCAGTACTTC. Amino acids: CAWSPLSPLSYEQYF. The whole variable domain, filled in from reference TRBV30 and TRBJ2-7, reads SQTIHQWPATLVQPVGSPLSLECTVEGTSNPNLYWYRQAAGRGLQLLFYSVGIGQISSEVPQNLSASRPQDRQFILSSKKLLLSDSGFYLCAWSPLSPLSYEQYFGPGTRLTVT.

This clone came up a few times. The chain has TRBV6-2 or TRBV6-3 and TRBJ2-7; D may be TRBD1 (5 bases). Between the trimmed V and J ends, which lost 4 bases and 4 bases, there was a span of 8 bases. Germline V gives CDR1 MNHEY, CDR2 SVGEGT. This CDR3 is 12 amino acids long. The CDR3, as DNA: TGTGCCAGCAGTTTCAGGGATTACGAGCAGTACTTC. This sequence encodes CASSFRDYEQYF.

The table lists this clone with a count of one. The rearrangement uses TRBV11-3 and TRBJ1-3; 7 bases line up with TRBD1. The J segment lost 2 bases and the V segment lost 5 bases, leaving 9 bases of the junction unmatched. Germline V gives CDR1 SGHNT, CDR2 YENEEA. The CDR3 runs to 16 residues. Here the CDR3 DNA reads TGTGCCAGCAGCCCCCACAGGGGTGGCCCTGGAAACACCATATATTTT. As protein: CASSPHRGGPGNTIYF.

The chain combines TRBV11-2 with TRBJ1-4; no definite D call. Trimming cost V 5 bases and J 8 bases, with 12 bases left between them. The CDR3 extends over 13 amino acids. CDR1 and CDR2 from the germline V gene are SGHAT and FQNNGV. The CDR3 sequence is CASSMGVGEKLFF. CDR3 in DNA: TGTGCCAGCAGCATGGGAGTCGGGGAAAAACTGTTTTTT.

The genes are TRBV11-3 and TRBJ1-1, with 7 bases that match TRBD1. Germline V gene data show CDR1 as SGHNT and CDR2 as YENEEA. The CDR3 runs 15 residues. Trimming at V came to 5 bases and at J to 11 bases, leaving 17 bases not matched to a gene. The CDR3 spells CASSIRQGPIPQAFF. DNA for the CDR3: TGTGCCAGCAGCATTCGACAGGGCCCTATCCCCCAGGCTTTCTTT.

The chain is built from TRBV10-3 and TRBJ1-6; 8 bases are a match to TRBD1. This CDR3 is built from 15 residues. Losses at the gene ends were 0 bases for V and 6 bases for J; bases not matched to a gene: 1. Per germline, CDR1 ENHRY and CDR2 SYGVKD. For the CDR3, the DNA is TGTGCCATCAGTGAGTCAGACAGGGGTAATTCACCCCTCCACTTT. Its protein is CAISESDRGNSPLHF.

This clone is a singleton in its sample. As DNA, the CDR3 is TGCAGTGCTAGTCGGGCGGGGGCCAGGAATGAGCAGTTCTTC. Protein product: CSASRAGARNEQFF. The rearrangement links TRBV20-1 to TRBJ2-1, with a tentative D call TRBD2 (7 bases). The CDR3 loop spans 14 amino acids. The germline V and J ends were trimmed by 3 bases and 7 bases, with 16 bases remaining between them. CDR1 is DFQATT and CDR2 is SNEGSKA in the germline V gene (reference sequence).

V usage is TRBV28 and J usage is TRBJ1-5, with unresolved D. The germline gives CDR1 MDHEN, CDR2 SYDVKM. V was pared by 4 bases and J by 2 bases, with 9 bases between. This CDR3 comprises 14 residues. CDR3 residues: CASSWASGNQPQHF. The CDR3 bases are TGTGCCAGCAGTTGGGCAAGTGGCAATCAGCCCCAGCATTTT.

The J gene is TRBJ1-2, the V gene TRBV30, with D unresolved. The CDR3 spans 12 residues. Trimming took 0 bases from V and 7 from J, leaving 9 bases between them. Germline V gives CDR1 GTSNPN, CDR2 SVGIG (reference sequence). The CDR3 reads CAWSVSGIGYTF. CDR3 nucleotide sequence: TGTGCCTGGAGTGTATCCGGGATTGGCTACACCTTC.

The rearrangement uses TRBV5-1 and TRBJ2-5; weak D call: TRBD2 (5 bases). The CDR3 is made up of 15 amino acids. Germline V gives CDR1 SGHRS, CDR2 YFSETQ. V was trimmed by 1 base and J by 2 bases, leaving 12 bases between them. Here the CDR3 DNA reads TGCGCCAGCAGCTTGTTTGGTCGGGGACAAGAGACCCAGTACTTC. Encoded protein: CASSLFGRGQETQYF.

The chain links TRBV19 to TRBJ1-6, with D hard to call. The CDR3 spans 17 residues. The germline gives CDR1 LNHDA, CDR2 SQIVND (reference sequence). V lost 10 bases, J lost 0 bases, and 19 bases lay in between. In nucleotides, the CDR3 is TGTGCCACTAAGGCAGAGGCGGGGAGCTCCTATAATTCACCCCTCCACTTT. Translating it yields CATKAEAGSSYNSPLHF.

This rearrangement joins TRBV19 to TRBJ2-2; 11 positions agree with TRBD2. V lost 7 bases, J lost 6 bases, and 7 bases stayed unmatched. The CDR3 loop spans 15 amino acids. The germline gives CDR1 LNHDA, CDR2 SQIVND (reference sequence). The CDR3, as DNA: TGTGCCAGTACCATTAGCGGGGGGGCCTCCGGGGAGCTGTTTTTT. It yields the protein CASTISGGASGELFF.

The table lists this clone with a few counts. V usage is TRBV19 and J usage is TRBJ1-1; weak D call: TRBD1 (6 bases). Germline V gene lookup returns CDR1 LNHDA and CDR2 SQIVND (reference sequence). CDR3 length equals 14 residues. V was cut by 4 bases and J by 2 bases, with 11 bases left in between. The CDR3: CASSKGGFNTEAFF. CDR3 DNA: TGTGCCAGTAGTAAGGGGGGGTTTAACACTGAAGCTTTCTTT. Looking up the rest from reference TRBV19 and TRBJ1-1 gives the full variable domain: DGGITQSPKYLFRKEGQNVTLSCEQNLNHDAMYWYRQDPGQGLRLIYYSQIVNDFQKGDIAEGYSVSREKKESFPLTVTSAQKNPTAFYLCASSKGGFNTEAFFGQGTRLTVV.